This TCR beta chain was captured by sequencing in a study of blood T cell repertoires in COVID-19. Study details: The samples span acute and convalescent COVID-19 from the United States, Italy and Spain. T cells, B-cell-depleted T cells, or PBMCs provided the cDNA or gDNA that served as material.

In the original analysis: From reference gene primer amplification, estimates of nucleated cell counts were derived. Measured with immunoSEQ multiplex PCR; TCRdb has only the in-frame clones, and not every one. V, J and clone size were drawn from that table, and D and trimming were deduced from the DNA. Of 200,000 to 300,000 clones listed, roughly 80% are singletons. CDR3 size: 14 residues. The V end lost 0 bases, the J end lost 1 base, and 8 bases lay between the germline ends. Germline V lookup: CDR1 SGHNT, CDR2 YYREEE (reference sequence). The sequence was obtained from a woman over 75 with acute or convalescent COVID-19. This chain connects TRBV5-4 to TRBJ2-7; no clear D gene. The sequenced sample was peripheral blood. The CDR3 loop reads CASSLAPDSYEQYF. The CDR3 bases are TGTGCCAGCAGCTTGGCCCCAGATTCCTACGAGCAGTACTTC.